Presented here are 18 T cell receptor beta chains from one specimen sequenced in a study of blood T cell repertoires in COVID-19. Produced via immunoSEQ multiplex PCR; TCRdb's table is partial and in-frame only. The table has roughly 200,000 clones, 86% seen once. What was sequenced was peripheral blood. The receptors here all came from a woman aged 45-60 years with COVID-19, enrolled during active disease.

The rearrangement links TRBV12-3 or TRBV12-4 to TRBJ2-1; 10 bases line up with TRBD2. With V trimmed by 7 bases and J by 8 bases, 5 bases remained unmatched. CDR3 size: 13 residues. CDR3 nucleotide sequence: TGTGCCAGCAAAAGCGGGAGGGGGCATGAGCAGTTCTTC. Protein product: CASKSGRGHEQFF.

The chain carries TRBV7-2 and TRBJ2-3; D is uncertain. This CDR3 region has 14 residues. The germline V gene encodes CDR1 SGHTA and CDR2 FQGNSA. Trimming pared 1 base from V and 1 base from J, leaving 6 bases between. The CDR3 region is CASSLVSGTDTQYF. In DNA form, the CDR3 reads TGTGCCAGCAGCTTAGTGTCTGGCACAGATACGCAGTATTTT.

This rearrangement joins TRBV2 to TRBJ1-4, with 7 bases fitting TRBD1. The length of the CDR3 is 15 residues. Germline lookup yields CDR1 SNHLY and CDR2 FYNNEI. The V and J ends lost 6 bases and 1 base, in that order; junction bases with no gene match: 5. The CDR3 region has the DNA TGTGCCAGCAGCCGGGACAGAAAAACTAATGAAAAACTGTTTTTT. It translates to CASSRDRKTNEKLFF.

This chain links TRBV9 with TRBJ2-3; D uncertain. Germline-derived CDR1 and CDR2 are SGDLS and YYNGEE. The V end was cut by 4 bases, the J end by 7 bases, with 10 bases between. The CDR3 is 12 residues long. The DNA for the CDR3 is TGTGCCAGCAGCCCAGCTGGGCATACGCAGTATTTT. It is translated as CASSPAGHTQYF.

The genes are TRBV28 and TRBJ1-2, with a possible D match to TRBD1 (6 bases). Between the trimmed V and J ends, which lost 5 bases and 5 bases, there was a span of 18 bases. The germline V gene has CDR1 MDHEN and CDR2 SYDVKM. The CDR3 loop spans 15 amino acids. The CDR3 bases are TGTGCCAGCAGTCCTCAGGGGACGGAGCTTTATGGCTACACCTTC. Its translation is CASSPQGTELYGYTF.

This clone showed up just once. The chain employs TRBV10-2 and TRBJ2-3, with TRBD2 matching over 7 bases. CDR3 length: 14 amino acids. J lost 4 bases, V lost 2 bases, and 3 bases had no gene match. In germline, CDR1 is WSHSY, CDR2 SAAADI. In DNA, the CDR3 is TGCGCCAGCAGTGAGGGGACTACTGCAGATACGCAGTATTTT. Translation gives CASSEGTTADTQYF.

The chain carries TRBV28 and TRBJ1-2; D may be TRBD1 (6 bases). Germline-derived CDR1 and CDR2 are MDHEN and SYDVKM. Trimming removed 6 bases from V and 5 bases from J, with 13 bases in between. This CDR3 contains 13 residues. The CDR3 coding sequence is TGTGCCAGCAGGGCGACAGGACCTTATGGCTACACCTTC. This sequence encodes CASRATGPYGYTF.

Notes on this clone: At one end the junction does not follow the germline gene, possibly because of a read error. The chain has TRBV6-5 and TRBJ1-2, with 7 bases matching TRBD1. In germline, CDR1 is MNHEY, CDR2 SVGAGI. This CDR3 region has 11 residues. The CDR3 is CASLEGAWINF. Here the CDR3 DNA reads TGTGCCAGCTTGGAGGGGGCCTGGATTAACTTC.

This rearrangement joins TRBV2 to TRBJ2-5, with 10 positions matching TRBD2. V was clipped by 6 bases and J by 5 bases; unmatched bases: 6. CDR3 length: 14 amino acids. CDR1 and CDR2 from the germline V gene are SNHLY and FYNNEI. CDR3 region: CASRSGGAGETQYF. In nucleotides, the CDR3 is TGTGCCAGCAGGAGCGGGGGGGCCGGGGAGACCCAGTACTTC.

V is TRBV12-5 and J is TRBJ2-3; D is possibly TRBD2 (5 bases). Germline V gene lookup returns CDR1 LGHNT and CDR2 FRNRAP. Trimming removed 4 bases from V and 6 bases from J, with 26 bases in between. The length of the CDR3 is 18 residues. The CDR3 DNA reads TGTGCTAGTGGTTCCCCCCAGGATATTGTGAGGGCGCTCGATACGCAGTATTTT. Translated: CASGSPQDIVRALDTQYF.

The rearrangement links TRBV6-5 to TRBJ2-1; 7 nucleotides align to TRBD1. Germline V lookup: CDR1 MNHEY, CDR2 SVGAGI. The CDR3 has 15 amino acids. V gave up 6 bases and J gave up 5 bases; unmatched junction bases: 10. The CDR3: CASRTGTAYNNEQFF. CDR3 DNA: TGTGCCAGCAGGACCGGGACAGCTTATAACAATGAGCAGTTCTTC.

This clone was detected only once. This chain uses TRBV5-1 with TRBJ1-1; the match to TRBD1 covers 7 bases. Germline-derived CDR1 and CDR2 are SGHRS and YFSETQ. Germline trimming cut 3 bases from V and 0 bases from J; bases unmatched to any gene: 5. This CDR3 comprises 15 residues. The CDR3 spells CASSSGGRMNTEAFF. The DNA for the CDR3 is TGCGCCAGCAGCTCAGGGGGACGGATGAACACTGAAGCTTTCTTT.

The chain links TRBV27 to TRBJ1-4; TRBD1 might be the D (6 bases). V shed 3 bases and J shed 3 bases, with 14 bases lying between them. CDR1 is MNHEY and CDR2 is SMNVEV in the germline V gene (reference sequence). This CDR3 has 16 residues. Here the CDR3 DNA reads TGTGCCAGCAGTTTGGGTATCAGGGGTGCTAATGAAAAACTGTTTTTT. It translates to CASSLGIRGANEKLFF.

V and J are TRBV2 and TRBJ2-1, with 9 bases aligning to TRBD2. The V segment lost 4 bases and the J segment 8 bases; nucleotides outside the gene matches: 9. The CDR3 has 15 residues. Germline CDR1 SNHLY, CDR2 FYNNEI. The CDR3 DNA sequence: TGTGCCAGCAGTGTTTGGCGGGGGGGTAAGGATGAGCAGTTCTTC. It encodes CASSVWRGGKDEQFF.

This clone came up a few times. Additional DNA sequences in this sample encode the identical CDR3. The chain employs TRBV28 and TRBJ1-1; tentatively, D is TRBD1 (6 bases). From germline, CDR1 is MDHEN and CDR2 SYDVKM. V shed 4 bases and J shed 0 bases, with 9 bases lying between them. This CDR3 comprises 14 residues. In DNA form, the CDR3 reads TGTGCCAGCAGTTCAACAGGGATGAACACTGAAGCTTTCTTT. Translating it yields CASSSTGMNTEAFF.

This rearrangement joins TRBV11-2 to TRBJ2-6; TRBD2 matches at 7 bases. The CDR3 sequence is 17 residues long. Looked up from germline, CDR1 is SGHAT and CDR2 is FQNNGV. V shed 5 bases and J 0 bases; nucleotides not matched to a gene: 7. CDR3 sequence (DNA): TGTGCCAGCAGCCTTACGGGGGGTAGCTCTGGGGCCAACGTCCTGACTTTC. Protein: CASSLTGGSSGANVLTF.

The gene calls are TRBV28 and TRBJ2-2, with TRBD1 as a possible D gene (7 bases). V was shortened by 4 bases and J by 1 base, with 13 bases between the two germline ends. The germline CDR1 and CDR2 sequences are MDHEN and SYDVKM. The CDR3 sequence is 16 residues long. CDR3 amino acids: CASSSTGTVNTGELFF. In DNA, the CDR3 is TGTGCCAGCAGTTCGACAGGGACTGTGAACACCGGGGAGCTGTTTTTT.

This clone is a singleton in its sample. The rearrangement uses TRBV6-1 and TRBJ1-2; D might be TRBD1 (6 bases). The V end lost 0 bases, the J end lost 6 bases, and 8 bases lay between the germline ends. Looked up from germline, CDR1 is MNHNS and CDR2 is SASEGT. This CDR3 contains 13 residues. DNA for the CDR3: TGTGCCAGCAGTGAAGCGGGGGGGCATGGCTACACCTTC. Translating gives CASSEAGGHGYTF.